The present T cell receptor (beta chain) was sequenced within a study of tumor-infiltrating T cells and Merkel cell polyomavirus (dated by TCRdb to between 2016 and 2019). General notes on the study: The study examined CD8+ T cells specific for the Merkel cell polyomavirus KLL epitope in Merkel cell carcinoma patients. Patients presented at varying disease stages and were followed for a median of around 2.5 years, with a range of 1. The therapies patients received were varied and non-standardized, including chemotherapy, radiation and immunotherapies. TRB sequencing covered KLL-tetramer-sorted cells from blood or tumor-infiltrating lymphocytes in approximately 15 samples, plus 12 matched whole-tumor samples. Most of the whole-tumor samples were roughly 27-micron curls sectioned from formalin-fixed, paraffin-embedded tissue blocks. Across the study, one tumor sample was a frozen nodal tumor digest and one was a flash-frozen core biopsy of a metastasis. Findings and caveats that apply to the study as a whole: A greater number of unique KLL-specific clonotypes in tumors (about 5-108 vs 0-3) was associated with a significant advantage in MCC-specific survival (P = 0.0051). Significantly improved MCC-specific survival was associated with a higher intratumoral fraction of KLL-specific T cells (roughly 1.7-18% versus roughly 0-0.14%). KLL-specific TRB repertoires were found to be diverse and largely private, with only one public clonotype, shared by two patients, identified among around 400 unique sequences. The small sample size of the study (n of about 12 patients) is recognized as a limitation. The study examined just one viral epitope, so T cells targeting other Merkel cell polyomavirus epitopes were not captured.

Library method: the immunoSEQ multiplex PCR assay. Genomic DNA extraction, TRB sequencing and normalization were performed by Adaptive Biotechnologies (Seattle, WA). As for the authors' bioinformatics: Clonality was calculated as one minus the Shannon entropy of productive TRB sequences, normalized by log2 of unique productive sequences. KLL-specific clonotypes in tumors were found by matching TCRbeta CDR3 amino acid sequences to the sequences from the tetramer-sorted sample of each patient. This is the immuneACCESS table as TCRdb keeps it, with only in-frame sequences that have V and J called. A part of the clones is gone; compared with another copy, unresolved V genes explain less than half, and the rest is unexplained. Clone size and the V and J calls come from that table; the DNA yielded D and trimming. For this sample there are about 25,000 clones; 70% to 90% appear just once. About 2.9% of the sample goes to the ten largest clones.

As for this clone: It lacks a known antigen. No much larger clonotype is one base removed from it; base qualities were not supplied.

By immunohistochemistry, the tumors of all patients showed robust positive staining for Merkel cell polyomavirus Large T antigen. About eleven Merkel cell carcinoma patients were included, each with robust KLL-tetramer+ populations (above 0.04% of CD8+ T cells) in blood and/or cultured TIL. All patients were identified as Caucasian, and a median age of roughly 65 years (range roughly 50 to 77 years) was recorded. Lymph node tumors were analyzed for patients with unknown primaries presenting with nodal disease, or where primary tissue was insufficient. This TCR came from a man between 45 and 60 years old with Merkel cell carcinoma. The specimen sequenced was lymph node tissue.

The nucleotides are TGTGCCAGCAGTGAGTGGAACACTGAAGCTTTCTTT. Its coded protein is CASSEWNTEAFF. The chain is assembled from TRBV6-5 and TRBJ1-1; there is no confident call for the D gene. The CDR3 numbers 12 residues from cysteine through phenylalanine. The read is trimmed to its CDR3 DNA, 36 bases read in frame from base 1. V is shortened by 5 bases, J by 1 base, and the region joining them spans 5 bases. As encoded in the germline V gene, CDR1 is MNHEY while CDR2 is SVGAGI.